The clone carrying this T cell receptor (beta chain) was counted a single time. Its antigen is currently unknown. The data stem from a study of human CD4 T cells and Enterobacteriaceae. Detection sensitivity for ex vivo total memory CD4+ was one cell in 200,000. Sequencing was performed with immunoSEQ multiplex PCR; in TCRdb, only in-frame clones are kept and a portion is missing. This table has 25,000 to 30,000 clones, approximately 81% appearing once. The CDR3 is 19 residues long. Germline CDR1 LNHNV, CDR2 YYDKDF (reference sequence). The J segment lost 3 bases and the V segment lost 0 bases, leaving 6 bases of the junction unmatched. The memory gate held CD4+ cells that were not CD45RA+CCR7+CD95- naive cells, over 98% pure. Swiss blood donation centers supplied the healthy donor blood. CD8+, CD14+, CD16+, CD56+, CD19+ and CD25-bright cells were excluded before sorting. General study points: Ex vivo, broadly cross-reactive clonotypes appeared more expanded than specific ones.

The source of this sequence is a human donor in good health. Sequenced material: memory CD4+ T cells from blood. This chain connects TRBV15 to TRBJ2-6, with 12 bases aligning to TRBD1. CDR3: CATSRDTGTGGVGANVLTF. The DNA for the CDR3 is TGTGCCACCAGCAGAGACACCGGGACAGGGGGCGTTGGGGCCAACGTCCTGACTTTC.